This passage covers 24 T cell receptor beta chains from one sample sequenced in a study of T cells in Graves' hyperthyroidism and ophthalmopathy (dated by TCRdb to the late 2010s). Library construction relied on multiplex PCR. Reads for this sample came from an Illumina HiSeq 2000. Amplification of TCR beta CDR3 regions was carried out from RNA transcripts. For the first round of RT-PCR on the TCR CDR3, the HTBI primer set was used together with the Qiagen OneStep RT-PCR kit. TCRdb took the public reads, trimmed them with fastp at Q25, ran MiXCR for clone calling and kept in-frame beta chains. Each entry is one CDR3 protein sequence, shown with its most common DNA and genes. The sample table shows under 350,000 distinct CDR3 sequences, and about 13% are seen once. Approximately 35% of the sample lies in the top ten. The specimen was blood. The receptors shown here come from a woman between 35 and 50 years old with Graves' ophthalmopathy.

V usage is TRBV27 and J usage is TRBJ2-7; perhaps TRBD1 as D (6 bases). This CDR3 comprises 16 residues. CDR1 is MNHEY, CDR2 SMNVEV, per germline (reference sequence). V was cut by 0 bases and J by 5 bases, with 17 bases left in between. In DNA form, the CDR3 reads TGTGCCAGCAGTTTATCGATAGGGACACCTCTCAACGAGCAGTACTTC. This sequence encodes CASSLSIGTPLNEQYF.

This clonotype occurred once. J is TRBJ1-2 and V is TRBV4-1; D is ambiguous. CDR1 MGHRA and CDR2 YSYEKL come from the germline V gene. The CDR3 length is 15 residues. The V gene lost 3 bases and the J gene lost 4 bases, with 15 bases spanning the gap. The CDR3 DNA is TGCGCCAGCAGCCAGACTATAGTGATCATCTATGGCTACACCTTC. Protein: CASSQTIVIIYGYTF.

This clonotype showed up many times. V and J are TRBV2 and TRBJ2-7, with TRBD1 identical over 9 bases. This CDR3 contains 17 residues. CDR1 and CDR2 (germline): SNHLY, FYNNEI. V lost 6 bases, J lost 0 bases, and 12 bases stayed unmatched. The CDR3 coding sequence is TGTGCCAGCAGGGACGCGGCGGGACAGGGAAGCTCCTACGAGCAGTACTTC. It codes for CASRDAAGQGSSYEQYF.

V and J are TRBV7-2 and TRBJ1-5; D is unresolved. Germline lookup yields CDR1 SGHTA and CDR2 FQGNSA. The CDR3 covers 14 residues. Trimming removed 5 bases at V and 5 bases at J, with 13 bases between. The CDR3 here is CASSRRSVDQPQHF. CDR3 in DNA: TGTGCCAGCAGCCGGCGTTCAGTCGATCAGCCCCAGCATTTT.

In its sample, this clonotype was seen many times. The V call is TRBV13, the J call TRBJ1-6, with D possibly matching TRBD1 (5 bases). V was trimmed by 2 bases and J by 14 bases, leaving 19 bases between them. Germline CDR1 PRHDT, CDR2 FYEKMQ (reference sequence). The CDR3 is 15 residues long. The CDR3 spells CASSLRATGVSALHF. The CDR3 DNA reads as TGTGCCAGCAGCTTAAGGGCGACGGGGGTTTCGGCCCTCCACTTT. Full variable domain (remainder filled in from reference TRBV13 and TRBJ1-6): AAGVIQSPRHLIKEKRETATLKCYPIPRHDTVYWYQQGPGQDPQFLISFYEKMQSDKGSIPDRFSAQQFSDYHSELNMSSLELGDSALYFCASSLRATGVSALHFGNGTRLTVT.

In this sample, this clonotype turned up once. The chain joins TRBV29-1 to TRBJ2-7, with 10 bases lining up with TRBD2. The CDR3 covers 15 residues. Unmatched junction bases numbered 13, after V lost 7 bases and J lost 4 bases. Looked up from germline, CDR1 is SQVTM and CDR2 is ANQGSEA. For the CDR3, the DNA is TGCAGCGCAAGGGTTCCAGCGGGGGGGTCTTACGAGCAGTACTTC. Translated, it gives CSARVPAGGSYEQYF.

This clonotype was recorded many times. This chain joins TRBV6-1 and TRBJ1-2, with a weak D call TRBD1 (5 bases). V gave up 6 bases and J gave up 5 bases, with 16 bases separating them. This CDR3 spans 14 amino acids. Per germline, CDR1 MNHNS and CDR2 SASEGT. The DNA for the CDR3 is TGTGCCAGCAGGGTGGATGGAGGGGATTATGGCTACACCTTC. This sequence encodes CASRVDGGDYGYTF.

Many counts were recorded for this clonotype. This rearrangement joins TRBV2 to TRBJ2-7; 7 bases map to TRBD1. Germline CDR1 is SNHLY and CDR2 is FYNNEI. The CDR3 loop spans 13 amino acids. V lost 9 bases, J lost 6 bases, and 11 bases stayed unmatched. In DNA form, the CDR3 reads TGTGCCAGTCATCAGGACAGGTTCGGCGAGCAGTACTTC. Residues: CASHQDRFGEQYF.

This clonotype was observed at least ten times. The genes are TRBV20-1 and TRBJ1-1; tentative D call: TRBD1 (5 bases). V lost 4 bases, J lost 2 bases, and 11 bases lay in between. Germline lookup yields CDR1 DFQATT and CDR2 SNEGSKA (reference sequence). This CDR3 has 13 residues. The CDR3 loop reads CSAIRGANTEAFF. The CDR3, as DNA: TGCAGTGCTATAAGAGGGGCCAACACTGAAGCTTTCTTT.

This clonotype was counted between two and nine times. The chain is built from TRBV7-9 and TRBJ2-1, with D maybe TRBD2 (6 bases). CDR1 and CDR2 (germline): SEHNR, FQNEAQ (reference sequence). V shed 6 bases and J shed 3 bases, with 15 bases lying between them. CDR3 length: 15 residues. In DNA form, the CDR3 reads TGTGCCAGCAGTATTCCGGGACTCCTCTACAATGAGCAGTTCTTC. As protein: CASSIPGLLYNEQFF.

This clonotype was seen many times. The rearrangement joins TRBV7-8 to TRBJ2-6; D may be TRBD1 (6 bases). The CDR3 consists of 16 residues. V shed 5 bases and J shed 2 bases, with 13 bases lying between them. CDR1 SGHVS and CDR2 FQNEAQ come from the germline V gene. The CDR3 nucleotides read TGTGCCAGCAGCGAAGTACGGACAGCTGGGGCCAACGTCCTGACTTTC. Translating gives CASSEVRTAGANVLTF. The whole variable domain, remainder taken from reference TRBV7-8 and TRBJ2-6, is GAGVSQSPRYKVAKRGQDVALRCDPISGHVSLFWYQQALGQGPEFLTYFQNEAQLDKSGLPSDRFFAERPEGSVSTLKIQRTQQEDSAVYLCASSEVRTAGANVLTFGAGSRLTVL.

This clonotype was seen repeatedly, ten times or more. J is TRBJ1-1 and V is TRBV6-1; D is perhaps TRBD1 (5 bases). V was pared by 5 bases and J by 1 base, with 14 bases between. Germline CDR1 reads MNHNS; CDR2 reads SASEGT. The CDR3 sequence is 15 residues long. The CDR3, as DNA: TGTGCCAGCAGTCCAGGGTTTGGAGAGAACACTGAAGCTTTCTTT. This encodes CASSPGFGENTEAFF.

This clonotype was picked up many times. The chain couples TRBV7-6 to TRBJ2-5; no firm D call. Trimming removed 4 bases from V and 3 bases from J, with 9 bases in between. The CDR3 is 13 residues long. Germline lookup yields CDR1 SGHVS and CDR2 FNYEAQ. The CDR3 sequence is CASSSGQKETQYF. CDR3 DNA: TGTGCCAGCAGCTCCGGGCAGAAAGAGACCCAGTACTTC.

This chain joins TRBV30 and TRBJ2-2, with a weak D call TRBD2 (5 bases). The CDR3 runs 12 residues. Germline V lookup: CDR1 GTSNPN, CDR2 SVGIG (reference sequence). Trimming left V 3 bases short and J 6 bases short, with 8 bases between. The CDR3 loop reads CAWRLVAGELFF. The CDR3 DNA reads TGTGCCTGGAGACTAGTTGCCGGGGAGCTGTTTTTT. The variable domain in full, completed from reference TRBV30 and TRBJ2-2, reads SQTIHQWPATLVQPVGSPLSLECTVEGTSNPNLYWYRQAAGRGLQLLFYSVGIGQISSEVPQNLSASRPQDRQFILSSKKLLLSDSGFYLCAWRLVAGELFFGEGSRLTVL.

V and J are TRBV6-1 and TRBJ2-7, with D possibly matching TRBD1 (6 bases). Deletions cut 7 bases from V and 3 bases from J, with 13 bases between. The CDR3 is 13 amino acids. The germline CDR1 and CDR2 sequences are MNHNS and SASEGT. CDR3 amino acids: CASTYEGHYEQYF. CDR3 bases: TGTGCCAGCACCTACGAGGGACACTACGAGCAGTACTTC.

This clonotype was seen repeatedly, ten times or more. DNA for the CDR3: TGCGCCAGCAGAGGGACAGGGGTCAGGGAGACCCAGTACTTC. Protein sequence: CASRGTGVRETQYF. The V and J genes are TRBV10-2 and TRBJ2-5; 10 nucleotides line up with TRBD1. The CDR3 has 14 amino acids. Germline CDR1 WSHSY, CDR2 SAAADI. Trimming cost V 6 bases and J 5 bases; bases outside gene matches: 6.

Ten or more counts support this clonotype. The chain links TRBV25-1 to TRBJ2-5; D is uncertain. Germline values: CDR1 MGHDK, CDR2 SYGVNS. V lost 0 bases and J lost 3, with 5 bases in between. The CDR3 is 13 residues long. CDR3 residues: CASSEYLEETQYF. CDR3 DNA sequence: TGTGCCAGCAGTGAATATTTAGAAGAGACCCAGTACTTC.

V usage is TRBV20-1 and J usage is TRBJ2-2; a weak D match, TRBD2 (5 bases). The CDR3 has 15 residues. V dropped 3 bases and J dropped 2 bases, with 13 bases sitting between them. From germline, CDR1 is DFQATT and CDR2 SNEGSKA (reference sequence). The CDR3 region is CSARTGVGNTGELFF. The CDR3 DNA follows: TGCAGTGCTAGGACCGGGGTGGGAAACACCGGGGAGCTGTTTTTT.

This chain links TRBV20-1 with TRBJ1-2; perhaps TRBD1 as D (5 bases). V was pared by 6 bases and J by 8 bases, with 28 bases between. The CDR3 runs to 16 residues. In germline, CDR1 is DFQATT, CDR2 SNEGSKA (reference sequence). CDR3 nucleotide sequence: TGCAGTGCAGCATTGTCAGGGATGACGACCGTGTGGGGCTACACCTTC. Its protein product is CSAALSGMTTVWGYTF.

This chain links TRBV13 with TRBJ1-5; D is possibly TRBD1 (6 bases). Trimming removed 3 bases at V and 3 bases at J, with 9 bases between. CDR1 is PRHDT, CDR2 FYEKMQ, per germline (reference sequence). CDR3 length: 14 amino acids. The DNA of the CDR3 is TGTGCCAGCAGCTTCTGGGGGGCCAATCAGCCCCAGCATTTT. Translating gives CASSFWGANQPQHF.

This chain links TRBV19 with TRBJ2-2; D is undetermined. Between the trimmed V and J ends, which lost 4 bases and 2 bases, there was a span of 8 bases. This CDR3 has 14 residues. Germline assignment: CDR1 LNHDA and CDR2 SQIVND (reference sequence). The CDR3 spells CASSNAGNTGELFF. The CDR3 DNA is TGTGCCAGTAGTAATGCCGGTAACACCGGGGAGCTGTTTTTT.

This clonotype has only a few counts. CDR3 DNA sequence: TGTGCCAGCAGTTTACTTGGGGGCCGGGTAGATACGCAGTATTTT. Protein sequence: CASSLLGGRVDTQYF. The chain has TRBV27 and TRBJ2-3; TRBD1 is a possible D gene (6 bases). The germline V gene has CDR1 MNHEY and CDR2 SMNVEV (reference sequence). V shed 2 bases and J shed 5 bases, with 14 bases lying between them. This CDR3 has 15 residues.

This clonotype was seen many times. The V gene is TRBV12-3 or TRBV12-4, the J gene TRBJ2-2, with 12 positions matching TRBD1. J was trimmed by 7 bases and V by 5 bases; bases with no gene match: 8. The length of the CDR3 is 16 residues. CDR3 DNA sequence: TGTGCCAGCAGTCCACGGGACAGGGGGCGAGGCGGGGAGCTGTTTTTT. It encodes CASSPRDRGRGGELFF.

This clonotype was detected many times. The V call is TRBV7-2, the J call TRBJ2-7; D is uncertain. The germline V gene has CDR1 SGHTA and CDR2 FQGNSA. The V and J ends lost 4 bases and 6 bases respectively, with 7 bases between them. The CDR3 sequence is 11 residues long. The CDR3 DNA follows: TGTGCCAGCAGCTCCTACGGCGAGCAGTACTTC. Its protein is CASSSYGEQYF.